The 5 T cell receptor beta chains reported below all come from one sample, sequenced in a study of cytomegalovirus exposure and HLA in healthy donors. Method: immunoSEQ multiplex PCR; TCRdb's copy keeps in-frame clones and lacks some. The sample contains approximately 300,000 clones, roughly 89% of which appear only once. The sample was PBMCs. The receptors shown here come from a woman younger than 30 in good health and CMV-seronegative.

The J gene is TRBJ2-6, the V gene TRBV28; D remains ambiguous. Per germline, CDR1 MDHEN and CDR2 SYDVKM. This CDR3 is built from 15 residues. Trimming cost V 8 bases and J 0 bases, with 11 bases left between them. DNA for the CDR3: TGTGCCAGCGGCCTTTCCAGCTCTGGGGCCAACGTCCTGACTTTC. Translated, it gives CASGLSSSGANVLTF.

This clone has a single count. V usage is TRBV6-5 and J usage is TRBJ2-5, with D uncertain. The CDR3 spans 10 residues. Germline V gene data show CDR1 as MNHEY and CDR2 as SVGAGI. V was pared by 8 bases and J by 5 bases, with 6 bases between. The CDR3 coding sequence is TGTGCCAGCGGCCAGGAGACCCAGTACTTC. Translation: CASGQETQYF.

With respect to this clone: One end of the junction is discordant with germline, which a read error may explain. The chain links TRBV20-1 to TRBJ2-1; D could derive from TRBD1 or TRBD2 (5 bases each). This CDR3 has 10 residues. Germline CDR1 is DFQATT and CDR2 is SNEGSKA (reference sequence). This CDR3 is CSARGEEQFF. The CDR3 DNA reads as TGCAGTGCAAGAGGGGAGGAGCAGTTCTTC.

This clone was seen a single time. The V and J genes are TRBV2 and TRBJ2-7; 7 positions match TRBD1. Germline V gene lookup returns CDR1 SNHLY and CDR2 FYNNEI. There are 12 residues in the CDR3. The V and J ends lost 6 bases and 3 bases, in that order; junction bases with no gene match: 2. The CDR3 loop reads CASRWDSYEQYF. Written as DNA, the CDR3 is TGTGCCAGCAGATGGGACAGCTACGAGCAGTACTTC.

The chain employs TRBV5-6 and TRBJ2-7, with 8 bases fitting TRBD1. Germline V gives CDR1 SGHDT, CDR2 YYEEEE. The ends lost 2 bases at V and 4 bases at J; junction bases unmatched: 5. This CDR3 comprises 14 residues. In nucleotides, the CDR3 is TGTGCCAGCAGCTTTGACCGACAGGGGTACGAGCAGTACTTC. Its translation is CASSFDRQGYEQYF.